The 7 T cell receptor beta chains listed next were all sequenced from one sample in a study of cytomegalovirus exposure and HLA in healthy donors. PCR employed 60 Vbeta and 13 Jbeta primers. Sequencing used immunoSEQ multiplex PCR; TCRdb keeps in-frame clones, though not all of them. The sample yields 95,000 to 150,000 clones, roughly three fifths seen once. The sequenced sample was PBMCs. The receptor set was obtained from a young man in good health and CMV-seronegative.

The J gene is TRBJ1-1, the V gene TRBV11-2, with TRBD1 as a possible D gene (5 bases). V gave up 0 bases and J gave up 4 bases, with 12 bases separating them. Germline V gene data show CDR1 as SGHAT and CDR2 as FQNNGV. CDR3 length: 15 amino acids. CDR3: CASSLEWIGGTEAFF. CDR3 coding DNA: TGTGCCAGCAGCTTAGAATGGATCGGGGGCACTGAAGCTTTCTTT.

This chain uses TRBV18 with TRBJ2-6; 9 bases agree with TRBD1. Trimming cost V 1 base and J 5 bases; bases outside gene matches: 12. Germline-derived CDR1 and CDR2 are KGHSH and LQKENI. This CDR3 has 19 amino acids. In DNA form, the CDR3 reads TGTGCCAGCTCACCACGGGGACAGGGTAACCCGTTTTGGGCCAACGTCCTGACTTTC. Protein: CASSPRGQGNPFWANVLTF.

This clone has a handful of counts. The rearrangement uses TRBV11-2 and TRBJ1-5, with D uncertain. The CDR3 totals 15 residues. From germline, CDR1 is SGHAT and CDR2 FQNNGV. Trimming left V 5 bases short and J 3 bases short, with 14 bases between. CDR3 bases: TGTGCCAGCAGCGGAGGGAGGTTAGACAATCAGCCCCAGCATTTT. Amino acids: CASSGGRLDNQPQHF.

The chain joins TRBV6-6 to TRBJ2-4, with 8 nucleotides matching TRBD1. After removal of 5 bases from V and 1 base from J, the junction contained 7 bases not matched to a gene. Germline V gives CDR1 MNHNY, CDR2 SVGAGI (reference sequence). CDR3 length: 16 amino acids. The CDR3, as DNA: TGTGCCAGCAGTAATATCCGGGACAGGGCCAAAAACATTCAGTACTTC. This gives the protein CASSNIRDRAKNIQYF.

This clone came up a few times. J is TRBJ2-7 and V is TRBV5-4; 7 bases agree with TRBD1. Germline V CDR1 and CDR2: SGHNT, YYREEE (reference sequence). The CDR3 loop spans 14 amino acids. V shed 0 bases and J 2 bases; nucleotides not matched to a gene: 2. This CDR3 is CASSLVGTAYEQYF. The CDR3 DNA reads as TGTGCCAGCAGCTTGGTCGGGACAGCCTACGAGCAGTACTTC.

The chain is built from TRBV7-2 and TRBJ1-5, with a possible D match to TRBD1 (6 bases). The CDR3 totals 13 residues. V shed 11 bases and J shed 7 bases, with 18 bases lying between them. In germline, CDR1 is SGHTA, CDR2 FQGNSA. CDR3 coding DNA: TGTGCCTCCCATCAGGGGCCTGGCCAGCCCCAGCATTTT. It codes for CASHQGPGQPQHF.

This chain joins TRBV4-2 and TRBJ1-4; 8 nucleotides line up with TRBD1. In germline, CDR1 is LGHNA, CDR2 YNFKEQ. CDR3 length: 15 residues. The trim removed 0 bases at V and 6 bases at J, leaving 3 bases unmatched. This chain's CDR3 is CASSQDAGGYEKLFF. CDR3 bases: TGTGCCAGCAGCCAAGATGCAGGGGGCTATGAAAAACTGTTTTTT.